This passage covers 20 T cell receptor beta chains from one sample sequenced in a study of PD-1 blockade in classical Hodgkin lymphoma. Every patient experienced relapse after autologous stem cell transplantation, and brentuximab vedotin exposure varied. PBMCs were thawed, and CD8+ T cells were then isolated from them by magnetic negative selection. Assay: immunoSEQ multiplex PCR; the TCRdb copy retains only in-frame clones and omits some. Of 25,000 to 30,000 clones listed, approximately 86% are singletons. Sample: CD8+ T cells from blood, taken at baseline. These receptors came from a human donor with classical Hodgkin lymphoma.

Only one count was recorded for this clone. The chain uses TRBV9 and TRBJ2-2, with 7 bases identical to TRBD1. The trim removed 5 bases at V and 0 bases at J, leaving 7 bases unmatched. The CDR3 has 16 residues. CDR1 is SGDLS and CDR2 is YYNGEE in the germline V gene. The CDR3 protein is CASRGGPSSNTGELFF. For the CDR3, the DNA is TGTGCCAGCAGAGGGGGCCCCAGCTCGAACACCGGGGAGCTGTTTTTT.

V is TRBV27 and J is TRBJ1-2; 7 nucleotides align to TRBD1. The CDR3 is 15 residues long. Per germline, CDR1 MNHEY and CDR2 SMNVEV (reference sequence). Losses at the gene ends were 5 bases for V and 4 bases for J; bases not matched to a gene: 10. The CDR3 reads CASSDDPGQAYGYTF. DNA for the CDR3: TGTGCCAGCAGTGACGACCCTGGACAGGCCTATGGCTACACCTTC.

This clone was picked up a small number of times. The CDR3 region is CASSILLASEQYF. The CDR3 DNA reads TGTGCCAGTAGTATCTTACTAGCCAGCGAGCAGTACTTC. The chain has TRBV19 and TRBJ2-7; the D gene is possibly TRBD2 (6 bases). The CDR3 covers 13 residues. Looked up from germline, CDR1 is LNHDA and CDR2 is SQIVND (reference sequence). The V end lost 3 bases, the J end lost 6 bases, and 12 bases lay between the germline ends.

The chain links TRBV5-3 to TRBJ2-2; TRBD2 is a possible D gene (5 bases). TRBV5-3 is an open reading frame whose function is uncertain. The CDR3 has 16 amino acids. Trimming removed 5 bases from V and 7 bases from J, with 21 bases in between. CDR3 protein: CARRLTRGSPVGELFF. The CDR3 DNA reads as TGTGCCAGAAGACTAACTAGAGGTTCCCCGGTCGGGGAGCTGTTTTTT.

The chain couples TRBV15 to TRBJ1-2; weak D call: TRBD1 (5 bases). Trimming cost V 3 bases and J 5 bases, with 13 bases left between them. CDR3 length equals 14 residues. CDR1 is LNHNV and CDR2 is YYDKDF in the germline V gene (reference sequence). The DNA of the CDR3 is TGTGCCACCAGCAGTCTGGGGACGGAATATGGCTACACCTTC. This codes for CATSSLGTEYGYTF.

This chain uses TRBV29-1 with TRBJ2-1, with D maybe TRBD1 (8 bases). Germline V gene lookup returns CDR1 SQVTM and CDR2 ANQGSEA. The CDR3 has 13 amino acids. V was clipped by 5 bases and J by 9 bases, with 17 bases between them. CDR3 region: CSVYGAGTGEQFF. The CDR3 DNA sequence: TGCAGCGTTTACGGAGCGGGGACAGGTGAGCAGTTCTTC.

The CDR3 coding sequence is TGTGCCAGCAGTTTATTTTGGACACCGGGCGAGGGGGAGAACACTGAAGCTTTCTTT. Its translation: CASSLFWTPGEGENTEAFF. This rearrangement joins TRBV27 to TRBJ1-1; tentatively, D is TRBD1 (6 bases). The germline gives CDR1 MNHEY, CDR2 SMNVEV (reference sequence). The CDR3 covers 19 residues. V lost 1 base, J lost 1 base, and 22 bases lay in between.

The chain uses TRBV6-1 and TRBJ2-7; unclear D gene. V was shortened by 2 bases and J by 0 bases, with 8 bases between the two germline ends. Germline-derived CDR1 and CDR2 are MNHNS and SASEGT. The CDR3 loop spans 14 amino acids. CDR3 DNA sequence: TGTGCCAGCAGTGAATGGGCGGACTCCTACGAGCAGTACTTC. It codes for CASSEWADSYEQYF.

In its sample, this clone was seen once. The chain has TRBV4-1 and TRBJ2-3, with 10 bases lining up with TRBD2. Germline CDR1 MGHRA, CDR2 YSYEKL. CDR3 size: 19 residues. V trimming: 1 base; J trimming: 1 base; junction bases outside the gene matches: 11. CDR3 amino acids: CASSQGRAGGGSGTDTQYF. CDR3 in DNA: TGCGCCAGCAGCCAAGGTCGAGCGGGAGGGGGTTCGGGCACAGATACGCAGTATTTT.

This clone occurred once. The V call is TRBV6-1, the J call TRBJ2-7; 8 bases map to TRBD1. Germline CDR1 is MNHNS and CDR2 is SASEGT. The CDR3 totals 12 residues. Trimming took 10 bases from V and 2 from J; bases not matched to a gene: 4. The CDR3 region is CATGQGPYEQYF. CDR3 sequence (DNA): TGTGCCACCGGACAGGGCCCCTACGAGCAGTACTTC.

V is TRBV7-3 and J is TRBJ2-2; D not resolved. Germline V CDR1 and CDR2: SGHTA, FQGTGA. CDR3 size: 13 residues. Trimming pared 1 base from V and 5 bases from J, leaving 5 bases between. CDR3 sequence reads: CASSLIGTGELFF. Written as DNA, the CDR3 is TGTGCCAGCAGCTTAATAGGGACCGGGGAGCTGTTTTTT. Variable domain in full (rest from reference TRBV7-3 and TRBJ2-2): GAGVSQTPSNKVTEKGKYVELRCDPISGHTALYWYRQSLGQGPEFLIYFQGTGAADDSGLPNDRFFAVRPEGSVSTLKIQRTERGDSAVYLCASSLIGTGELFFGEGSRLTVL.

The chain employs TRBV4-1 and TRBJ2-5; no clear D gene. The end of the DNA aligns better with TRBJ2-7, so the J call may be wrong. CDR3 length: 15 amino acids. Per germline, CDR1 MGHRA and CDR2 YSYEKL. Here the CDR3 DNA reads TGCGCCAGCAGCCAAGATTCCCCCCTAGTTCTCGAGCAGTACTTC. It codes for CASSQDSPLVLEQYF.

The chain carries TRBV6-1 and TRBJ1-4; TRBD1 is a possible D gene (6 bases). V lost 8 bases and J 2 bases, leaving 12 bases between the germline ends. Germline CDR1 MNHNS, CDR2 SASEGT. The CDR3 spans 14 residues. The CDR3 nucleotides read TGTGCCAGCCTTCCGGGGGGCACTAATGAAAAACTGTTTTTT. This sequence encodes CASLPGGTNEKLFF.

V and J are TRBV6-1 and TRBJ1-1; D might be TRBD1 (5 bases). Germline assignment: CDR1 MNHNS and CDR2 SASEGT. V gave up 3 bases and J gave up 2 bases, with 10 bases separating them. The CDR3 is made up of 14 amino acids. The CDR3 is CASSELQENTEAFF. CDR3 coding DNA: TGTGCCAGCAGTGAGCTACAGGAAAACACTGAAGCTTTCTTT.

This clone was recorded a few times. The V gene is TRBV25-1, the J gene TRBJ1-2; maybe TRBD1 (5 bases). Trimming pared 4 bases from V and 8 bases from J, leaving 8 bases between. The germline V gene encodes CDR1 MGHDK and CDR2 SYGVNS. The CDR3 spans 11 residues. In DNA form, the CDR3 reads TGTGCCAGCAGTGCGGGGGGAGGCTACACCTTC. Amino acids: CASSAGGGYTF.

The chain links TRBV5-8 to TRBJ1-1; a weak D match, TRBD1 (5 bases). Per germline, CDR1 SGHTS and CDR2 YDEGEE. Deletions cut 6 bases from V and 7 bases from J, with 16 bases between. This CDR3 has 13 residues. CDR3 sequence reads: CASNAGLEGEAFF. For the CDR3, the DNA is TGTGCCAGCAATGCAGGGTTGGAAGGTGAAGCTTTCTTT. Based on the CDR3 plus reference TRBV5-8 and TRBJ1-1, the full variable domain is EAGVTQSPTHLIKTRGQQATLRCSPISGHTSVYWYQQALGLGLQFLLWYDEGEERNRGNFPPRFSGRQFPNYSSELNVNALELEDSALYLCASNAGLEGEAFFGQGTRLTVV.

The rearrangement uses TRBV2 and TRBJ2-1, with a tentative D call TRBD1 (5 bases). CDR1 is SNHLY and CDR2 is FYNNEI in the germline V gene. This CDR3 is built from 16 residues. Deletions cut 3 bases from V and 8 bases from J, with 20 bases between. The CDR3, as DNA: TGTGCCAGCAGTGAGTTGATCCGAAAGGGGTGGGATGAGCAGTTCTTC. It yields the protein CASSELIRKGWDEQFF. Supplemented by reference TRBV2 and TRBJ2-1, the full variable domain reads EPEVTQTPSHQVTQMGQEVILRCVPISNHLYFYWYRQILGQKVEFLVSFYNNEISEKSEIFDDQFSVERPDGSNFTLKIRSTKLEDSAMYFCASSELIRKGWDEQFFGPGTRLTVL.

V usage is TRBV27 and J usage is TRBJ1-5, with D tentatively TRBD1 (6 bases). Trimming left V 3 bases short and J 0 bases short, with 9 bases between. The germline V gene encodes CDR1 MNHEY and CDR2 SMNVEV (reference sequence). The CDR3 has 15 residues. Here the CDR3 reads CASSFLGASNQPQHF. The CDR3, as DNA: TGTGCCAGCAGTTTTTTGGGGGCTAGCAATCAGCCCCAGCATTTT.

The chain joins TRBV6-5 to TRBJ2-7, with D perhaps matching TRBD2 (5 bases). The germline V gene has CDR1 MNHEY and CDR2 SVGAGI. The CDR3 consists of 13 residues. Trimming pared 6 bases from V and 3 bases from J, leaving 12 bases between. The CDR3 here is CASSPGLRYEQYF. DNA of the CDR3: TGTGCCAGCAGCCCAGGACTTCGCTACGAGCAGTACTTC.

The V gene is TRBV5-6, the J gene TRBJ2-6; D gene unclear. The germline gives CDR1 SGHDT, CDR2 YYEEEE. V gave up 1 base and J gave up 1 base, with 9 bases separating them. The CDR3 is 16 residues long. The CDR3 nucleotides read TGTGCCAGCAGCTTGATCGTTTCATCTGGGGCCAACGTCCTGACTTTC. It translates to CASSLIVSSGANVLTF.